This entry lists 18 T cell receptor beta chains sequenced from one sample in a study of blood T cells in healthy people across ages. Primed by a sample-barcoded 5' primer and a J-beta primer mix, a second PCR proceeded for roughly 7 to 11 cycles. Using its own MiXCR run on the 5' RACE reads, TCRdb lists one record per CDR3 protein. The repertoire holds about 1 million distinct CDR3 sequences, with 35% to 55% as singletons. The source material was blood. These receptors all stem from a woman in her sixties in good health.

The genes are TRBV2 and TRBJ2-7, with 8 bases lining up with TRBD2. Germline V gene sequence: CDR1 SNHLY, CDR2 FYNNEI. The CDR3 sequence is 15 residues long. J lost 1 base, V lost 1 base, and 3 bases had no gene match. The CDR3, as DNA: TGTGCCAGCAGTGAAGGGGGCGGGAGGTCCTACGAGCAGTACTTC. It is translated as CASSEGGGRSYEQYF.

The chain joins TRBV20-1 to TRBJ1-2; no reliable D call. Trimming removed 6 bases at V and 0 bases at J, with 14 bases between. This CDR3 comprises 14 residues. Germline-derived CDR1 and CDR2 are DFQATT and SNEGSKA (reference sequence). The CDR3 loop reads CSASSASANYGYTF. CDR3 coding DNA: TGCAGTGCGTCATCGGCTTCAGCTAACTATGGCTACACCTTC.

This clonotype was observed a few times. This sequence joins TRBV3-1 and TRBJ2-3, with D perhaps assigned TRBD1 or TRBD2 (5 bases each). The V end lost 3 bases, the J end lost 3 bases, and 10 bases lay between the germline ends. Per the germline V gene, CDR1 is LGHDT and CDR2 is YNNKEL (reference sequence). This CDR3 is 14 amino acids long. The DNA for the CDR3 is TGTGCCAGCAGCCAGGGACGAAGAACAGATACGCAGTATTTT. It encodes CASSQGRRTDTQYF.

The chain has TRBV28 and TRBJ2-5; 9 nucleotides line up with TRBD1. The better agreement between TRBJ2-7 and the DNA end casts doubt on the J call. The germline V gene has CDR1 MDHEN and CDR2 SYDVKM. The CDR3 is made up of 16 amino acids. CDR3 DNA: TGTGCCAGCAGTAAACCGGGACAGGGCATTGACTACGAGCAGTACTTC. The encoded protein is CASSKPGQGIDYEQYF.

This chain connects TRBV4-1 to TRBJ2-1, with 10 bases aligning to TRBD2. The CDR3 contains 14 residues. CDR1 is MGHRA and CDR2 is YSYEKL in the germline V gene. J gave up 10 bases and V 1 base, and 4 bases lay outside the gene matches. The CDR3 reads CASSQVLAGDEQFF. CDR3 nucleotide sequence: TGCGCCAGCAGCCAAGTGCTAGCGGGAGACGAGCAGTTCTTC.

A remark on this clonotype: A read error is possible here, since a much larger clone lies one base away. This chain connects TRBV5-6 to TRBJ2-5; the D is unclear. The J call may be in error: the DNA end matches TRBJ2-7 better. Germline V gives CDR1 SGHDT, CDR2 YYEEEE. This CDR3 spans 15 amino acids. CDR3 coding DNA: TGTGCCAGCAGCTTGGGGGTTAAGATCATCTACGAGCAGTACTTC. It translates to CASSLGVKIIYEQYF.

This rearrangement joins TRBV11-1 to TRBJ2-1; D remains ambiguous. Trimming removed 3 bases from V and 5 bases from J, with 17 bases in between. CDR3 size: 16 residues. In germline, CDR1 is SGHAT, CDR2 FQDESV (reference sequence). CDR3 DNA sequence: TGTGCCAGCAGCTTGACTGTAGGTCGTGGGCACAATGAGCAGTTCTTC. Protein product: CASSLTVGRGHNEQFF.

This clonotype was seen repeatedly, ten times or more. This chain links TRBV29-1 with TRBJ2-7; 8 nucleotides align to TRBD1. This CDR3 is 13 amino acids long. J was trimmed by 2 bases and V by 5 bases; bases with no gene match: 5. CDR1 and CDR2 from the germline V gene are SQVTM and ANQGSEA. CDR3 DNA sequence: TGCAGCGTTCGTCGGACAGGGCCCTACGAGCAGTACTTC. Protein product: CSVRRTGPYEQYF.

J is TRBJ2-1 and V is TRBV20-1; 9 positions match TRBD2. Germline V gene lookup returns CDR1 DFQATT and CDR2 SNEGSKA (reference sequence). V lost 1 base, J lost 3 bases, and 13 bases stayed unmatched. The CDR3 loop spans 18 amino acids. In DNA form, the CDR3 reads TGCAGTGCTAGAGTGTCCAGCGGGAGGAGTTTGGGCTACAATGAGCAGTTCTTC. Its translation is CSARVSSGRSLGYNEQFF.

V gene TRBV20-1 combines with J gene TRBJ2-7; tentative D call: TRBD2 (6 bases). CDR1 and CDR2 (germline): DFQATT, SNEGSKA (reference sequence). There are 15 residues in the CDR3. CDR3 sequence: CSATTTAGTPYEQYF. The CDR3 DNA reads TGCAGCGCCACGACGACGGCGGGAACCCCCTACGAGCAGTACTTC.

V and J are TRBV10-3 and TRBJ2-5; 7 bases fit TRBD2. With 0 bases clipped from V and 5 bases from J, the junction kept 9 bases outside the gene matches. Germline V gives CDR1 ENHRY, CDR2 SYGVKD. This CDR3 spans 16 amino acids. The CDR3 bases are TGTGCCATCAGTGAGTCGACTAGCCCGGGCCAGGAGACCCAGTACTTC. Its translation is CAISESTSPGQETQYF.

The J gene is TRBJ2-1, the V gene TRBV19; 10 nucleotides agree with TRBD2. Trimming removed 5 bases from V and 6 bases from J; junction bases left unmatched: 7. CDR3 length: 15 residues. Germline V lookup: CDR1 LNHDA, CDR2 SQIVND (reference sequence). CDR3 sequence reads: CASSALVAGGNEQFF. The CDR3 DNA sequence: TGTGCCAGTAGTGCGTTAGTAGCGGGAGGCAATGAGCAGTTCTTC.

The DNA of the CDR3 is TGTGCCAGCAGCGTGAACGACAGGATCAGCCAGCCCCAGCATTTT. This sequence encodes CASSVNDRISQPQHF. The genes are TRBV9 and TRBJ1-5; the D gene is possibly TRBD1 (6 bases). V dropped 2 bases and J dropped 7 bases, with 16 bases sitting between them. Germline V gene data show CDR1 as SGDLS and CDR2 as YYNGEE. The CDR3 runs 15 residues.

This clonotype came up a few times. V usage is TRBV29-1 and J usage is TRBJ1-5; 9 nucleotides line up with TRBD1. The CDR3 is made up of 16 amino acids. Germline CDR1 SQVTM, CDR2 ANQGSEA. V was clipped by 7 bases and J by 0 bases; unmatched bases: 10. This CDR3 reads CSATGGEGSSNQPQHF. The CDR3 DNA reads as TGCAGCGCCACAGGGGGCGAGGGGTCTAGCAATCAGCCCCAGCATTTT.

J is TRBJ2-1 and V is TRBV2; 8 bases agree with TRBD1. V lost 8 bases to trimming and J lost 6 bases; unmatched junction nucleotides: 3. The CDR3 extends over 12 amino acids. The germline CDR1 and CDR2 sequences are SNHLY and FYNNEI. The CDR3: CASGTGCNEQFF. The CDR3 bases are TGTGCCAGCGGGACAGGTTGCAATGAGCAGTTCTTC.

This clonotype was counted a few times. V and J are TRBV7-2 and TRBJ1-2; D call uncertain. CDR3 length: 13 residues. Deletions cut 3 bases from V and 4 bases from J, with 9 bases between. Germline V gives CDR1 SGHTA, CDR2 FQGNSA. DNA for the CDR3: TGTGCCAGCAGCTTTGACAAAGGCTATGGCTACACCTTC. Residues: CASSFDKGYGYTF.

This clonotype has a single count. CDR3 residues: CASKGGSYNEQFF. The CDR3 DNA follows: TGTGCCAGCAAAGGGGGGTCCTACAATGAGCAGTTCTTC. The J gene is TRBJ2-1, the V gene TRBV12-3 or TRBV12-4; the D call may be TRBD1 or TRBD2 (6 bases each). Trimming took 7 bases from V and 1 from J, leaving 8 bases between them. The CDR3 extends over 13 amino acids.

The chain combines TRBV20-1 with TRBJ2-1; D is undetermined. Germline values: CDR1 DFQATT, CDR2 SNEGSKA (reference sequence). The CDR3 covers 14 residues. V gave up 2 bases and J gave up 1 base, with 9 bases separating them. The chain's CDR3 is CSARRSSSYNEQFF. DNA of the CDR3: TGCAGTGCTAGACGGTCTAGTTCCTACAATGAGCAGTTCTTC.